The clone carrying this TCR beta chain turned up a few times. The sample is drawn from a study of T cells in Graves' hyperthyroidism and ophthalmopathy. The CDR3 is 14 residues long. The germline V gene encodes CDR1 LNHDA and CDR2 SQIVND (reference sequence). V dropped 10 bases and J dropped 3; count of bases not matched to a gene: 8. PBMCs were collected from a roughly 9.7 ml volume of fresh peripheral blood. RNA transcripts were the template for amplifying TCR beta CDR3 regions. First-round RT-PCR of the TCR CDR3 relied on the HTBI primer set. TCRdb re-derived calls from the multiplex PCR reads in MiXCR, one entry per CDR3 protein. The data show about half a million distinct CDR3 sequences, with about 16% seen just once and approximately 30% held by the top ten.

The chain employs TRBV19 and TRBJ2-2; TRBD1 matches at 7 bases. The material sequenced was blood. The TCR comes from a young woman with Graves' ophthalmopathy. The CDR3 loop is CAIATGKHTGELFF. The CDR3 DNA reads TGTGCCATAGCGACAGGGAAGCACACCGGGGAGCTGTTTTTT.